The rows below give T cell receptor beta chains drawn from one sample of a study of T-cell reconstitution after alpha-beta-depleted transplantation in children. TCRdb re-analysed the PCR reads in MiXCR, keeping a single row per CDR3 protein. The sample includes 530,000 or so distinct CDR3 sequences, roughly 30% of them seen just once. This specimen consisted of PBMCs, obtained before TCRalphabeta/CD19-depleted stem cell transplant. These receptors all stem from a boy in the first two years of life with Wiskott-Aldrich syndrome, due to receive a stem cell transplant. Both conserved end residues are part of each CDR3. D genes are given only for firm matches. Clone sizes are given selectively: once, few, many, or a class where the clone is expanded.

clone_size	v_call	j_call	d_call	cdr3_nt	cdr3_aa
NA	TRBV7-9	TRBJ1-5	TRBD1	TGTGCCAGCAGCCTTGGGACAGGGAGCTCCTATCAGCCCCAGCATTTT	CASSLGTGSSYQPQHF
few	TRBV20-1	TRBJ2-7	TRBD1	TGCAGTGCTCTGGACAGGGCGGCTTCCTACGAGCAGTACTTC	CSALDRAASYEQYF
NA	TRBV29-1	TRBJ1-2	NA	TGCAGCGTTGAAGGCCGGACGGCTTATGGCTACACCTTC	CSVEGRTAYGYTF
few	TRBV28	TRBJ2-2	TRBD2	TGTGCCAGCAGTTTTTGGCGGACTAGCGGGAGGTTATACACCGGGGAGCTGTTTTTT	CASSFWRTSGRLYTGELFF
NA	TRBV7-9	TRBJ2-7	TRBD1	TGTGCCAGCAGCCCCTCGACAGGGAGCTACGAGCAGTACTTC	CASSPSTGSYEQYF
NA	TRBV5-1	TRBJ2-1	NA	TGCGCCAGCAGCGGCCTCTTCCTCTCCAATAATGAGCAGTTCTTC	CASSGLFLSNNEQFF
few	TRBV20-1	TRBJ1-2	TRBD1	TGCAGTGCTAGAGTGGGGACAGGGGACTATGGCTACACCTTC	CSARVGTGDYGYTF
NA	TRBV7-9	TRBJ2-4	TRBD2	TGTGCCAGCAGCTGGACTAGTACAACCGATATTCAGTACTTC	CASSWTSTTDIQYF
NA	TRBV5-1	TRBJ2-5	TRBD2	TGCGCCAGCAGCTCTGGACTAGCGGGAGGGCCCTCTGAGGAGACCCAGTACTTC	CASSSGLAGGPSEETQYF
NA	TRBV20-1	TRBJ2-5	TRBD1	TGCAGTGCTAGACCGACAGGGATAGGAGAGACCCAGTACTTC	CSARPTGIGETQYF
NA	TRBV20-1	TRBJ2-5	NA	TGCAGTGCTAGAGATCCCCTACGCGGGGCCCAAGAGACCCAGTACTTC	CSARDPLRGAQETQYF
NA	TRBV5-1	TRBJ2-7	TRBD2	TGCGCCAGCGGGGTAGCGGGGACCTACGAGCAGTACTTC	CASGVAGTYEQYF
few	TRBV7-9	TRBJ1-4	NA	TGTGCCAGCGGTCCGGGAGGGGCAAGGGAAAAACTGTTTTTT	CASGPGGAREKLFF
NA	TRBV4-2	TRBJ2-7	TRBD2	TGTGCCAGCAGCCAACCCGGGACTAGCGACCGCTCCTACGAGCAGTACTTC	CASSQPGTSDRSYEQYF
NA	TRBV29-1	TRBJ1-5	NA	TGCAGCGTGGGAACGGACCGACGGCAGCCCCAGCATTTT	CSVGTDRRQPQHF
NA	TRBV5-1	TRBJ2-7	NA	TGCGCCAGCAGGGGGGACGGTTCCTACGAGCAGTACTTC	CASRGDGSYEQYF
NA	TRBV5-1	TRBJ2-3	NA	NA	CASSLGGSVASGSDYPAYF
NA	TRBV12-3/TRBV12-4	TRBJ2-5	TRBD2	TGTGCCAGCGGAAGAGCGGGATTGAAGACCCAGTACTTC	CASGRAGLKTQYF
few	TRBV28	TRBJ2-1	TRBD2	TGTGCCAGCAGTTTTCGGGGAGGGCCGGGGGAGCAGTTCTTC	CASSFRGGPGEQFF
NA	TRBV6-1	TRBJ1-6	TRBD1	TGTGCCAGCAGGCGGACAGGGGACACTTCACCCCTCCACTTT	CASRRTGDTSPLHF
NA	TRBV29-1	TRBJ1-1	NA	TGCAGCGTTGGGGTTTGGGGACTCTCGGGCACTGAAGCTTTCTTT	CSVGVWGLSGTEAFF
few	TRBV12-3/TRBV12-4	TRBJ2-5	NA	TGTGCCAGCAGTCCGTCCTCGGAGCAAGAGACCCAGTACTTC	CASSPSSEQETQYF
few	TRBV27	TRBJ2-2	NA	TGTGCCAGCGGGGGACTTGGAGGGGGCAATACCGGGGAGCTGTTTTTT	CASGGLGGGNTGELFF
NA	TRBV5-1	TRBJ2-7	TRBD2	TGCGCCAGCGGCTCGGGACTAGCGGGAGGGCCTAGCTCCTACGAGCAGTACTTC	CASGSGLAGGPSSYEQYF
NA	TRBV12-3/TRBV12-4	TRBJ2-1	TRBD2	TGTGCCAGCAGTCCGTTGGCAGCGGGAGCGGGGAATGAGCAGTTCTTC	CASSPLAAGAGNEQFF
NA	TRBV20-1	TRBJ2-5	TRBD1	TGCAGTGCTGGCAGGGGGCCGTGGGAGACCCAGTACTTC	CSAGRGPWETQYF
few	TRBV5-1	TRBJ2-5	NA	TGCGCCAGCAGCTTAAGGCCTAGCCAGGGAGAGACCCAGTACTTC	CASSLRPSQGETQYF
NA	TRBV5-1	TRBJ1-1	NA	TGCGCCAGCAGCTTTTCGGGGGGAGGAAGGACTGAAGCTTTCTTT	CASSFSGGGRTEAFF
few	TRBV2	TRBJ2-7	NA	TGTGCCAGCAGTGAAAGAAGCGAGCAGTACTTC	CASSERSEQYF
NA	TRBV5-1	TRBJ2-5	NA	TGCGCCAGCAGCTTGGTTAGCGTGGTTGGGGAGACCCAGTACTTC	CASSLVSVVGETQYF
few	TRBV5-6	TRBJ2-3	TRBD1	TGTGCCAGCAGCAGAGACAGGGCAGATACGCAGTATTTT	CASSRDRADTQYF
few	TRBV29-1	TRBJ2-2	NA	TGCAGCGTTGTAGGTCAGGGAGGCGGGGAGCTGTTTTTT	CSVVGQGGGELFF
NA	TRBV5-1	TRBJ2-1	NA	TGCGCCAGCAGCGTGGATGAAAGCTCCTACAATGAGCAGTTCTTC	CASSVDESSYNEQFF
NA	TRBV30	TRBJ2-3	NA	TGTGCCTGGAGTGCCGCCCCAGATACGCAGTATTTT	CAWSAAPDTQYF
NA	TRBV20-1	TRBJ2-7	TRBD1	TGCAGTGCTAGAGATTACAGGACAGGGGACCCCTACGAGCAGTACTTC	CSARDYRTGDPYEQYF
few	TRBV12-3/TRBV12-4	TRBJ2-5	NA	TGTGCCAGCAAAAGCAGTAGGGGGACGGTGGCGTTCCAGTACTTC	CASKSSRGTVAFQYF